Shown below are 25 T cell receptor beta chains from a single sample sequenced in a study of breast tumors, draining lymph nodes, adjacent tissues. Breast cancer patients provided tissue from their axillary draining lymph nodes. Via MiXCR, TCRdb re-called the multiplex PCR reads, giving one row per CDR3 protein. Here the sample spans approximately 210,000 distinct CDR3 sequences, roughly 32% being singletons. The sample comprised axillary lymph node tissue. The receptor source for this set is a female donor with breast cancer. Some clones in this sample may be carry-over from other donors' samples.

A word on this clonotype: A much larger clone lies one base from this, so it may be a read error. The rearrangement uses TRBV4-1 and TRBJ2-6, with D perhaps TRBD1 or TRBD2 (5 bases each). The germline gives CDR1 MGHRA, CDR2 YSYEKL. Trimming took 1 base from V and 0 from J, leaving 10 bases between them. CDR3 length: 17 amino acids. CDR3 protein: CASSQGDAPSGANVLTF. DNA for the CDR3: TGCGCCAGCAGCCAAGGGGACGCCCCCTCTGGGGCCAACGTCCTGACTTTC.

This clonotype was seen repeatedly, ten times or more. The rearrangement joins TRBV4-3 to TRBJ2-1; D uncertain. Germline V gene sequence: CDR1 LGHNA, CDR2 YSLEER. The CDR3 covers 16 residues. Trimming shortened V by 3 bases and J by 0 bases, and 12 bases separated the two germline ends. This CDR3 reads CASSQPEASSYNEQFF. In nucleotides, the CDR3 is TGCGCCAGCAGCCAGCCCGAGGCTAGCTCCTACAATGAGCAGTTCTTC.

The J gene is TRBJ1-5, the V gene TRBV20-1, with a tentative D call TRBD1 (6 bases). Trimming stripped 6 bases from V and 5 bases from J, with 17 bases between. CDR3 length: 14 amino acids. Germline CDR1 and CDR2: DFQATT and SNEGSKA (reference sequence). The CDR3: CSATTGNNDQPQHF. Here the CDR3 DNA reads TGCAGTGCCACCACAGGGAATAACGATCAGCCCCAGCATTTT.

This clonotype has a count of ten or more. The rearrangement uses TRBV12-3 or TRBV12-4 and TRBJ2-2, with a tentative D call TRBD2 (6 bases). The CDR3 length is 15 residues. V was cut by 6 bases and J by 0 bases, with 11 bases left in between. The CDR3: CASRPAGANTGELFF. As DNA, the CDR3 is TGTGCCAGCAGACCAGCGGGTGCGAACACCGGGGAGCTGTTTTTT.

This clonotype was counted many times. DNA of the CDR3: TGTGCCAGCAGCGTAGACCCAGCGGGAGGGCCGAGCACCGGGGAGCTGTTTTTT. Protein product: CASSVDPAGGPSTGELFF. The chain combines TRBV9 with TRBJ2-2; 10 positions agree with TRBD2. V lost 0 bases and J lost 4; bases outside the gene matches: 9. CDR1 SGDLS and CDR2 YYNGEE come from the germline V gene. CDR3 length: 18 amino acids.

The CDR3 DNA is TGTGCCAGCAGTCACGGGGGCGCCCTCTATGGCTACACCTTC. This translates into CASSHGGALYGYTF. V usage is TRBV6-5 and J usage is TRBJ1-2, with D maybe TRBD1 (6 bases). V dropped 5 bases and J dropped 4 bases, with 14 bases sitting between them. This CDR3 spans 14 amino acids. The germline CDR1 and CDR2 sequences are MNHEY and SVGAGI.

The chain links TRBV27 to TRBJ2-1; weak D call: TRBD1 (6 bases). Deletions cut 6 bases from V and 5 bases from J, with 8 bases between. The CDR3 length is 12 residues. Germline CDR1 reads MNHEY; CDR2 reads SMNVEV (reference sequence). In DNA form, the CDR3 reads TGTGCCAGCAGGGGGGCCGACAATGAGCAGTTCTTC. This encodes CASRGADNEQFF.

This clonotype was detected many times. The chain recombines TRBV7-9 with TRBJ2-2; possibly TRBD1 for D (6 bases). This CDR3 contains 15 residues. Trimming shortened V by 1 base and J by 4 bases, and 10 bases separated the two germline ends. Germline lookup yields CDR1 SEHNR and CDR2 FQNEAQ (reference sequence). This chain's CDR3 is CASSLDRASTGELFF. CDR3 bases: TGTGCCAGCAGCTTAGACAGGGCGAGCACCGGGGAGCTGTTTTTT.

This clonotype was detected ten times or more. The CDR3 here is CASSFRLQSIQETQYF. The CDR3 DNA sequence: TGTGCCAGCAGCTTCCGGTTACAGAGTATACAAGAGACCCAGTACTTC. This rearrangement joins TRBV7-8 to TRBJ2-5; D remains unclear. Between the trimmed V and J ends, which lost 3 bases and 2 bases, there was a span of 16 bases. Germline assignment: CDR1 SGHVS and CDR2 FQNEAQ. The CDR3 is made up of 16 amino acids.

V usage is TRBV9 and J usage is TRBJ2-7; 8 nucleotides align to TRBD1. The V gene end was trimmed by 3 bases and the J gene end by 5 bases; junction bases not matched to a gene: 10. CDR1 is SGDLS, CDR2 YYNGEE, per germline. This CDR3 is built from 15 residues. This CDR3 is CASSDAGTGGHEQYF. In DNA form, the CDR3 reads TGTGCCAGCAGCGACGCCGGGACAGGAGGTCACGAGCAGTACTTC.

The chain joins TRBV14 to TRBJ1-2; D is unclear. Trimming took off 1 base at V and 6 bases at J, with 9 bases between the two ends. Germline CDR1 SGHDN, CDR2 FVKESK. The CDR3 loop spans 13 amino acids. For the CDR3, the DNA is TGTGCCAGCAGCCAAGTCCCGAGGGATGGCTACACCTTC. Its protein product is CASSQVPRDGYTF.

The rearrangement uses TRBV5-8 and TRBJ2-1; 9 nucleotides line up with TRBD2. The length of the CDR3 is 15 residues. The junction had 6 bases not matched to a gene; V was cut back by 3 bases and J by 5 bases. Germline V gene data show CDR1 as SGHTS and CDR2 as YDEGEE. The CDR3 DNA reads TGTGCCAGCAGCTCTAGCGGGGATATTAACAATGAGCAGTTCTTC. Amino acids: CASSSSGDINNEQFF.

This clonotype was picked up a small number of times. A much larger clonotype is one base distant, so this may be a read error. The chain has TRBV5-1 and TRBJ2-5; 12 bases align to TRBD1. The CDR3 totals 16 residues. V dropped 4 bases and J dropped 7; count of bases not matched to a gene: 11. Germline-derived CDR1 and CDR2 are SGHRS and YFSETQ. The CDR3 DNA follows: TGCGCCAGCAGCCCGGGAGGGACAGGGGGCGAAGGGACCCAGTACTTC. Translation: CASSPGGTGGEGTQYF. The full variable domain, its missing parts supplied by reference TRBV5-1 and TRBJ2-5, is KAGVTQTPRYLIKTRGQQVTLSCSPISGHRSVSWYQQTPGQGLQFLFEYFSETQRNKGNFPGRFSGRQFSNSRSEMNVSTLELGDSALYLCASSPGGTGGEGTQYFGPGTRLLVL.

This clonotype has a count of ten or more. This chain links TRBV6-6 with TRBJ1-5, with D possibly being TRBD1 (6 bases). Germline V gives CDR1 MNHNY, CDR2 SVGAGI (reference sequence). Trimming shortened V by 8 bases and J by 5 bases, and 13 bases separated the two germline ends. The CDR3 covers 13 residues. CDR3 nucleotides: TGTGCCAGCGAGCGTTACAGGGATCAGCCCCAGCATTTT. Amino acids: CASERYRDQPQHF.

The CDR3 loop reads CASPHYPTRDKRNTIYF. The CDR3 nucleotides read TGTGCCAGCCCTCACTACCCGACCCGGGACAAGAGAAACACCATATATTTT. The V and J genes are TRBV27 and TRBJ1-3; possible D gene TRBD1, 6 bases. V lost 8 bases to trimming and J lost 5 bases, with 25 bases between them. Germline CDR1 MNHEY, CDR2 SMNVEV (reference sequence). This CDR3 has 17 residues.

This clonotype occurred a few times. The chain employs TRBV28 and TRBJ1-2; D perhaps matches TRBD1 (5 bases). V was trimmed by 2 bases and J by 4 bases, leaving 8 bases between them. Germline V gene sequence: CDR1 MDHEN, CDR2 SYDVKM. The CDR3 length is 13 residues. The CDR3 protein is CASSLGGPYGYTF. The CDR3, as DNA: TGTGCCAGCAGTTTAGGGGGACCCTATGGCTACACCTTC.

This clonotype was observed many times. The chain employs TRBV7-2 and TRBJ1-1; D is possibly TRBD1 (6 bases). The CDR3 contains 13 residues. The germline V and J ends were trimmed by 2 bases and 3 bases, with 7 bases remaining between them. Germline V gene sequence: CDR1 SGHTA, CDR2 FQGNSA. The CDR3: CASSLTGYTEAFF. The CDR3 DNA reads as TGTGCCAGCAGCTTAACAGGGTACACTGAAGCTTTCTTT. Filled out from reference TRBV7-2 and TRBJ1-1, the complete variable domain reads GAGVSQSPSNKVTEKGKDVELRCDPISGHTALYWYRQSLGQGLEFLIYFQGNSAPDKSGLPSDRFSAERTGGSVSTLTIQRTQQEDSAVYLCASSLTGYTEAFFGQGTRLTVV.

On this clonotype itself: Just one base apart from a much larger clone, this may be a read error. The V call is TRBV20-1, the J call TRBJ1-4; perhaps TRBD1 as D (5 bases). CDR3 size: 14 residues. The germline V gene encodes CDR1 DFQATT and CDR2 SNEGSKA (reference sequence). This CDR3 reads CSALDRTINEKLSF. The CDR3 nucleotides are TGCAGTGCCCTTGACAGAACAATTAATGAAAAACTGTCTTTT.

Ten or more counts support this clonotype. The chain combines TRBV25-1 with TRBJ1-5; D may be TRBD1 (6 bases). Germline CDR1 is MGHDK and CDR2 is SYGVNS. CDR3 length equals 12 residues. V dropped 5 bases and J dropped 6 bases, with 8 bases sitting between them. The DNA for the CDR3 is TGTGCCAGCAGTCAGGGGAGTCAGCCCCAGCATTTT. Translating it yields CASSQGSQPQHF.

This clonotype occurred many times. J is TRBJ2-5 and V is TRBV20-1; perhaps TRBD1 as D (5 bases). CDR1 DFQATT and CDR2 SNEGSKA come from the germline V gene (reference sequence). V was shortened by 5 bases and J by 5 bases, with 21 bases between the two germline ends. This CDR3 has 15 residues. Written as DNA, the CDR3 is TGCAGTGCTGTCGCTCGACGACAGAGTTGGGAGACCCAGTACTTC. Translated: CSAVARRQSWETQYF.

In the case of this clonotype: With a much larger clone just one base away, this may be a read error. The J gene is TRBJ1-2, the V gene TRBV6-1; the match to TRBD1 covers 7 bases. Germline trimming cut 5 bases from V and 7 bases from J; bases unmatched to any gene: 13. Germline assignment: CDR1 MNHNS and CDR2 SASEGT. The CDR3 is 15 amino acids. The CDR3 is CASSREVRGSGGYTF. The CDR3 DNA reads as TGTGCCAGCAGTCGGGAGGTCAGGGGGTCCGGTGGCTACACCTTC.

About this clonotype itself: A much larger clone lies one base from this, so it may be a read error. The CDR3 is CPSSLNKETQYF. The DNA for the CDR3 is TGTCCCAGCAGCCTCAATAAAGAGACCCAGTACTTC. The chain has TRBV3-1 and TRBJ2-5; no definite D call. The CDR3 loop spans 12 amino acids. Germline V gene lookup returns CDR1 LGHDT and CDR2 YNNKEL (reference sequence).

This clonotype was observed once. The CDR3: CASSQGVSSGRAGELFF. CDR3 nucleotides: TGTGCCAGCAGCCAAGGAGTTTCTAGCGGGAGGGCCGGGGAGCTGTTTTTT. The chain uses TRBV7-2 and TRBJ2-2, with 12 bases fitting TRBD2. Looked up from germline, CDR1 is SGHTA and CDR2 is FQGNSA. The V segment lost 5 bases and the J segment 6 bases; nucleotides outside the gene matches: 10. The CDR3 is 17 residues long. Using reference TRBV7-2 and TRBJ2-2 for the parts outside the CDR3, the full variable domain is GAGVSQSPSNKVTEKGKDVELRCDPISGHTALYWYRQSLGQGLEFLIYFQGNSAPDKSGLPSDRFSAERTGGSVSTLTIQRTQQEDSAVYLCASSQGVSSGRAGELFFGEGSRLTVL.

The chain couples TRBV6-4 to TRBJ1-1; no clear D gene. Germline V gene sequence: CDR1 MRHNA, CDR2 SNTAGT. CDR3 length: 13 amino acids. The V end lost 4 bases, the J end lost 1 base, and 7 bases lay between the germline ends. In nucleotides, the CDR3 is TGTGCCAGCAGTGCAGCCTCGAACACTGAAGCTTTCTTT. Translating gives CASSAASNTEAFF.

Turning to this clonotype: One junction end disagrees with the germline gene, perhaps due to a read error. The J gene is TRBJ2-4, the V gene TRBV14; 8 positions agree with TRBD2. This CDR3 region has 16 residues. Looked up from germline, CDR1 is SGHDN and CDR2 is FVKESK. The CDR3 DNA reads TGTGCCAGCAGCCCACCGGGACTAGGAGCCAAAAACATTCAGTGCTTC. It is translated as CASSPPGLGAKNIQCF.